One sample yielded the 11 T cell receptor beta chains listed below, sequenced in a study of blood T cells in healthy people across ages. PCR was performed a second time for about 7 to 12 cycles using a sample-barcoded 5' primer and a J-beta primer mix. Via MiXCR, TCRdb re-called the 5' RACE reads, giving one row per CDR3 protein. The sample includes around 850,000 distinct CDR3 sequences, around 36% seen only once; the top ten take approximately 12%. What was sequenced was blood. The receptors were sampled from a man in his late teens or twenties in good health.

A note on this clonotype: Compared with germline, one end of the junction differs, possibly owing to a read error. The chain couples TRBV7-2 to TRBJ2-3; D gene uncertain. In germline, CDR1 is SGHTA, CDR2 FQGNSA. CDR3 length equals 18 residues. The CDR3 DNA is TGTGCCAACAGCTCAGGCCCGGCTAGGTTACTTAGCACAGATACGCAGTATTTT. Residues: CANSSGPARLLSTDTQYF.

Concerning this clonotype: A read error may explain this, as a much larger clone is one base away. The chain employs TRBV7-8 and TRBJ2-7; D gene uncertain. The ends were cut back, 5 bases at V and 7 bases at J, with 9 bases in the middle. From germline, CDR1 is SGHVS and CDR2 FQNEAQ. This CDR3 contains 11 residues. The CDR3 here is CASSPLSEQYF. The CDR3 DNA reads as TGTGCCAGCAGCCCCCTTTCAGAGCAGTACTTC.

V and J are TRBV20-1 and TRBJ2-7; D is possibly TRBD1 (6 bases). Trimming shortened V by 3 bases and J by 2 bases, and 29 bases separated the two germline ends. The CDR3 runs to 19 residues. Germline lookup yields CDR1 DFQATT and CDR2 SNEGSKA (reference sequence). The CDR3 DNA is TGCAGTGCTAGCGGGACCCCACAGGGAAGCGTAGTAGTAACCTACGAGCAGTACTTC. Amino acids: CSASGTPQGSVVVTYEQYF.

This clonotype appeared a few times. The chain uses TRBV12-3 or TRBV12-4 and TRBJ1-2, with D perhaps matching TRBD1 (5 bases). V shed 6 bases and J shed 4 bases, with 18 bases lying between them. CDR3 size: 15 residues. CDR3 protein: CASSWGRGVSYGYTF. In nucleotides, the CDR3 is TGTGCCAGCAGCTGGGGGAGGGGCGTCAGCTATGGCTACACCTTC.

V is TRBV6-5 and J is TRBJ2-3, with TRBD2 matching 8 bases. CDR1 and CDR2 (germline): MNHEY, SVGAGI. This CDR3 contains 16 residues. The V and J ends lost 5 bases and 1 base, in that order; junction bases with no gene match: 8. The CDR3 loop reads CASSPLGGGRTDTQYF. As DNA, the CDR3 is TGTGCCAGCAGTCCCCTCGGGGGGGGCCGCACAGATACGCAGTATTTT.

The chain couples TRBV20-1 to TRBJ1-4; D uncertain. CDR3 length: 14 amino acids. Germline-derived CDR1 and CDR2 are DFQATT and SNEGSKA (reference sequence). V was cut by 5 bases and J by 0 bases, with 10 bases left in between. DNA of the CDR3: TGCAGTGCTCCCGATTGGGCAACTAATGAAAAACTGTTTTTT. Translation: CSAPDWATNEKLFF.

The chain combines TRBV20-1 with TRBJ1-4; 7 bases align to TRBD1. Looked up from germline, CDR1 is DFQATT and CDR2 is SNEGSKA (reference sequence). The CDR3 spans 15 residues. V shed 2 bases, J shed 7 bases, and the junction held 10 bases outside the gene matches. The chain's CDR3 is CSARPLTGFGEKLFF. The CDR3 coding sequence is TGCAGTGCTAGACCACTGACAGGGTTCGGTGAAAAACTGTTTTTT.

The chain uses TRBV6-6 and TRBJ1-2; unclear D gene. With 4 bases removed from V and 6 bases from J, the gap between germline ends came to 15 bases. Germline V gene sequence: CDR1 MNHNY, CDR2 SVGAGI (reference sequence). The length of the CDR3 is 14 residues. This CDR3 is CASSSGWVGNGYTF. The CDR3 DNA reads as TGTGCCAGCAGTTCCGGTTGGGTGGGGAATGGCTACACCTTC.

The CDR3 here is CASRFSGSRADTQYF. The CDR3 nucleotides read TGTGCCAGCAGGTTCAGCGGAAGTAGAGCAGATACGCAGTATTTT. The J gene is TRBJ2-3, the V gene TRBV12-3 or TRBV12-4, with D possibly matching TRBD2 (5 bases). This CDR3 region has 15 residues. Trimming pared 6 bases from V and 4 bases from J, leaving 17 bases between.

The chain uses TRBV24-1 and TRBJ2-1, with 9 bases aligning to TRBD1. The CDR3 runs 15 residues. From germline, CDR1 is KGHDR and CDR2 SFDVKD. V shed 4 bases, J shed 6 bases, and the junction held 6 bases outside the gene matches. The DNA of the CDR3 is TGTGCCACCAGTGACCCTGGGACAGGGAGCAATGAGCAGTTCTTC. Translation: CATSDPGTGSNEQFF.

The chain employs TRBV28 and TRBJ2-1, with 8 nucleotides matching TRBD2. The V and J ends lost 6 bases and 4 bases, in that order; junction bases with no gene match: 8. The CDR3 runs to 15 residues. The germline CDR1 and CDR2 sequences are MDHEN and SYDVKM. CDR3 nucleotides: TGTGCCAGCAGGGCCCGTTTAGCGGGATACAATGAGCAGTTCTTC. Protein product: CASRARLAGYNEQFF.